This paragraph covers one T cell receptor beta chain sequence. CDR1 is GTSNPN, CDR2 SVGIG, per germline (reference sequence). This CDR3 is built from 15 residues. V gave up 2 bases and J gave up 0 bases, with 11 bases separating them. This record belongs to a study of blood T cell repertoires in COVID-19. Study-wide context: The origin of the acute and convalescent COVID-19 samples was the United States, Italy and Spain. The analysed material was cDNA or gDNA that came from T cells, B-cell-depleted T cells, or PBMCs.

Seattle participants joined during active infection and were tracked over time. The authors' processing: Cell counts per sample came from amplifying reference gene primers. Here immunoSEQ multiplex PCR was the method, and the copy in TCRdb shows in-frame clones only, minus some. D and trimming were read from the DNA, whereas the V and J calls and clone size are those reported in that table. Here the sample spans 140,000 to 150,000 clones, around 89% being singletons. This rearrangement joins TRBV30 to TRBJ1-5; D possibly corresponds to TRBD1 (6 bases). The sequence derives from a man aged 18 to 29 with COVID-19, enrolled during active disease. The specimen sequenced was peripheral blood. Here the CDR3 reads CAWSQTQGSNQPQHF. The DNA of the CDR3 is TGTGCCTGGAGTCAAACACAGGGTAGCAATCAGCCCCAGCATTTT. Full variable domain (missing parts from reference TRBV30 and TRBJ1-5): SQTIHQWPATLVQPVGSPLSLECTVEGTSNPNLYWYRQAAGRGLQLLFYSVGIGQISSEVPQNLSASRPQDRQFILSSKKLLLSDSGFYLCAWSQTQGSNQPQHFGDGTRLSIL.